This T cell receptor (beta chain) was obtained from a study of cytomegalovirus exposure and HLA in healthy donors. It was with 60 Vbeta and 13 Jbeta primers that the PCR ran. Here immunoSEQ multiplex PCR was the method, and the copy in TCRdb shows in-frame clones only, minus some. Here the sample spans 100,000 or so clones, about 70% being singletons. The CDR3 length is 13 residues. Germline assignment: CDR1 SGHNT and CDR2 YYREEE (reference sequence). V lost 5 bases to trimming and J lost 8 bases, with 13 bases between them. The sequence was collected from a woman aged 18-29 years in good health and CMV-seropositive. The chain joins TRBV5-4 to TRBJ1-4; maybe TRBD1 (6 bases). The specimen sequenced was PBMCs. CDR3 nucleotides: TGTGCCAGCAGGGACAGTGGGATGGAAAAACTGTTTTTT. Translated: CASRDSGMEKLFF.